This TCR beta chain was sequenced in a study of cytomegalovirus exposure and HLA in healthy donors (dated by TCRdb to 2015 to 2018). Study-level background: An earlier analysis of roughly 500 of the donors reported more than 250 Gb of sequence data and roughly 110 million unique TCR beta sequences from around 200 million T cells. Among the roughly 370 genotyped donors, approximately 76% belonged to the genetic ancestry cluster associated with self-reported Caucasian donors. In addition to the first cohort of hundreds of subjects, a separate validation cohort of 120 different subjects was used. The T cell repertoires of under 700 subjects were profiled by immunosequencing and related to cytomegalovirus serostatus. Among about 390 genotyped donors of the cohort, an average of roughly 240,000 unique TCR beta nucleotide sequences were sequenced per donor, roughly 20% of them non-productive. An early release that covered around 590 HLA-typed donors contained 300 to 350 gigabases of sequencing data and 70 million to 100 million unique TCR sequences. The aim of the study was to test whether cataloging public T cell receptors could identify signatures of past pathogen exposure. About five DR-DQ haplotypes were treated as single units for association and clustering because of strong linkage in the cohort. Donor age, sex, ethnicity and CMV serostatus were compiled together with the repertoire data. In a later analysis, previously published TCR beta repertoires from about 640 donors were re-analyzed and high-resolution HLA genotyping was added so that TCR occurrence patterns could be studied. A later genetic analysis used genome-wide SNP genotypes for about 65% of the 666 donors, treating that subset as a discovery cohort. HLA typing covered class I and class II loci at four-digit resolution. Every discovery cohort repertoire had been produced on one sequencing platform. In the later analysis, no new phenotypic data were used to find candidate immune exposures; instead, reliance was placed on TCR beta sequences and their occurrence across donors. The study combined high-throughput TCR immunosequencing, statistical association of individual TCRs with disease status, and machine learning to predict cytomegalovirus infection status. The number of typed donors differed by locus: 629-630 for A, B, C, DRB1 and DQB1; 500 to 550 for DQA1; around 610 for DPA1; and 400 to 480 for DPB1. In an earlier analysis of more than 550 of the donors, high-throughput TCR beta sequencing was used to judge whether each TCR beta V gene segment behaved as functional or pseudogenic.

The cohort comprised some 680 healthy bone marrow donors. At the time of sampling, all cohort members were nominally healthy, though unrecorded immune exposures were likely present. The donor was CMV seronegative and belonged to the group of over 300 seronegative cohort members. A peripheral blood sample was provided by each donor, and peripheral blood mononuclear cells were used for TCR beta sequencing. Genomic DNA extraction from the blood cell samples was performed with the Qiagen DNeasy Blood Extraction Kit. Receptor amplification or capture employed the immunoSEQ multiplex PCR assay. A mixture of 60 forward primers for TCR Vbeta segments and 13 reverse primers for TCR Jbeta segments was used in the multiplex PCR. A multiplex PCR assay on genomic DNA amplified the CDR3 region of rearranged TCR beta genes. Amplified TCR beta libraries were sequenced as 87-base-pair reads on the Illumina HiSeq System. Per the source publication's procedure: Across the roughly 640 repertoires, a later analysis counted 60 million to 90 million unique TCR beta chains, around 11 million of which were shared by at least two donors. To remove PCR and sequencing errors, raw reads were error-corrected and collapsed into unique sequences using a nearest-neighbor algorithm that merged closely related sequences. V, D and J gene segments were assigned by aligning CDR3 sequences to IMGT reference sequences. For a sequence to be retained, a match of at least six nucleotides to both a V gene segment and a J gene segment was required. Rearrangements were classified as productive when the CDR3 lacked stop codons and remained in frame with V and J, and all other rearrangements were classified as non-productive. CDR3 was defined by IMGT convention, running from the second conserved V-encoded cysteine to the conserved J-encoded phenylalanine. The earlier analysis of fewer than 750 of the donors excluded sequences that lacked an unambiguous match to a single V gene segment. An earlier analysis of 587 of the donors called V segments functional above 56.7% productive rearrangements and segregating when the between-donor standard deviation exceeded 5%. A statistical classification framework was built for diagnosing cytomegalovirus status from the catalog of TCR beta chain sequences. In a later analysis, TCR nucleotide sequences were compared against IMGT/GENE-DB human TR gene sequences so that V and J genes could be assigned. The TCRdist pipeline was used in a later analysis to assign CDR3 sequences and most-parsimonious VDJ recombination scenarios. In a later analysis, each TCR beta chain was defined by its CDR3 amino acid sequence together with its V-gene family, and reads without a unique V-gene family were excluded. A later analysis removed 550 to 650 highly shared, low-generation-probability nucleotide sequences to deal with suspected cross-contamination and a sequencing artifact. In a later analysis, a clonal expansion index was calculated for each public chain from normalized within-repertoire ranks of inferred template counts. A later analysis computed generation probabilities with a VDJ recombination model fitted to out-of-frame rearrangements, and checked the results against IGoR. In a later analysis, TCR-TCR, TCR-HLA and TCR-CMV co-occurrence was scored with hypergeometric tests, and a repertoire-size bias correction was applied to TCR pairs. False discovery rates were estimated in a later analysis by permuting HLA or CMV assignments 20 times. In a later analysis, co-occurring TCRs were grouped using DBSCAN, with TCRdist sequence similarity added in when clustering inside HLA-allele-positive subsets. Repertoires with fewer than 30,000 or more than 120,000 public chains, plus five repertoires with anomalous nucleotide sharing, were excluded from co-occurrence clustering. This immuneACCESS table, as held by TCRdb, lists in-frame sequences with V and J called but not all clones. Of the missing ones, under half trace to an unresolved V gene in checked studies; the others have no known cause. The D gene and trimming were derived from the DNA, and the V and J assignments and clone size from that table. This sample comprises about 120,000 clones, almost 85% of them detected only once. The ten largest account for 1.5% of the sample.

The CDR3 sequence holds 11 residues, the cysteine and phenylalanine included. Of all the DNA, just the CDR3 is kept, 33 bases in frame from base 1. CDR1 SGHVS and CDR2 FQNEAQ are derived from the germline V gene. The junction carries 5 bases between V and J, which are trimmed by 8 bases and 1 base respectively. A word on this clone: Its specific antigen is unknown. No base quality values were provided; no much bigger clone lies one nucleotide off.

The investigation overall reported the following: Because counts were too low, about 18 rarely observed V segments, including chromosome 9 orphons, were excluded from the earlier analysis of several hundred of the donors. Most TCR sequences were observed very rarely across donors, whereas some public TCRs were present in many individuals. In a later analysis, TCR association rates were found to vary across HLA loci, with the most associated TCRs seen for DRB1 alleles and the fewest for HLA-C alleles. Sequencing depth was assumed to be roughly uniform across donors in the presence/absence analyses, though that assumption may not hold. An association between a missense DCLRE1C variant and V-gene and J-gene trimming of TCR beta chains was found in a later genetic analysis and replicated in an independent cohort. In an earlier analysis of around 600 of the donors, most TCR beta V segments appeared in productive rearrangements about 87% or about 30% of the time, broadly matching IMGT annotations. According to a later genetic analysis, donors in an Asian-associated ancestry cluster had fewer N-insertions in productive TCRs than the approximately 670-donor mean. Linkage disequilibrium might explain the correlated functional status among segregating V segments, but an unknown experimental factor could not be ruled out. A few of the identified cytomegalovirus-associated TCR beta chains were confirmed in vitro to be specific for cytomegalovirus antigens. The only immune exposure information available for the cohort was CMV serostatus. In this cohort, only TCR beta chains were sequenced, and detectable features were limited by the absence of alpha or paired-chain data. The study gave a list of about 150 TCR beta chains associated with cytomegalovirus. The sequencing pipeline was judged likely to have produced a cluster of highly shared sequence variants as a technical artifact. When HLA alleles, especially DR and DQ, strongly co-occurred, TCR associations were difficult to assign to individual alleles. The 87-base-pair reads could not distinguish some IMGT-functional V segments, including TRBV6-2 and TRBV6-3, so those segments were excluded. The classifier was reported to diagnose cytomegalovirus status with high specificity and sensitivity in both the original and validation cohorts. A further reported finding was that TCR beta sequences accurately predicted the HLA-A and HLA-B alleles for most subjects in the first cohort. In a later analysis, HLA-associated TCR beta chains showed more clonal expansion and lower generation probabilities than non-associated chains that were equally common. HLA typing was unavailable for some donors at each locus, so association tests used only the typed subset. It was suggested by the authors that the approach could potentially be generalized to other disease states and immunological phenotypes. A later analysis reported that several top co-occurrence clusters appeared linked to parvovirus B19, influenza, CMV and Epstein-Barr virus. A later analysis associated 17,000 or so TCR beta sequences with specific HLA alleles at a false discovery rate of 0.05. A later analysis found that most CMV-associated TCR beta chains appeared HLA-restricted, with HLA associations seemingly driven largely by CMV exposure.

The chain uses TRBV7-8 and TRBJ1-1, with the D gene not confidently named. The sequence was obtained from a woman between 18 and 29 years old in good health and CMV-seronegative. The specimen sequenced was PBMCs. The CDR3 in this case is CASEENTEAFF. The sequenced DNA is TGTGCCAGCGAGGAGAACACTGAAGCTTTCTTT.